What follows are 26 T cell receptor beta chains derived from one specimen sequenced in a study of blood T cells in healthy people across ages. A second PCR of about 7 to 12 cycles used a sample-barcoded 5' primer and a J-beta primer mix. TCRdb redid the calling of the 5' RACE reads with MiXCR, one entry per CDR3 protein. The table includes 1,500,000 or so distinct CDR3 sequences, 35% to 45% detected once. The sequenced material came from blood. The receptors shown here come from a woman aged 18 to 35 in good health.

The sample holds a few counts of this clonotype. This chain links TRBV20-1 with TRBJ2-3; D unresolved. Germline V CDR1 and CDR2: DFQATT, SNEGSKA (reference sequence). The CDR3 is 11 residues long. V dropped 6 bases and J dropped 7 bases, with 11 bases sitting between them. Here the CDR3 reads CSARPAYTQYF. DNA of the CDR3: TGCAGTGCCCGCCCTGCCTATACGCAGTATTTT.

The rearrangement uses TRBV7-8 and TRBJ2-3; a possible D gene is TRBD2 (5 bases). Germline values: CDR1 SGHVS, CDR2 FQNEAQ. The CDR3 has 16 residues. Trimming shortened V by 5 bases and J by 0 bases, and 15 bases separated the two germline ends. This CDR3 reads CASSRRTRTSTDTQYF. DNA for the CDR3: TGTGCCAGCAGCCGAAGAACCAGGACTAGCACAGATACGCAGTATTTT. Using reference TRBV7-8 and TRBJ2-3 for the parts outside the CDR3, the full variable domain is GAGVSQSPRYKVAKRGQDVALRCDPISGHVSLFWYQQALGQGPEFLTYFQNEAQLDKSGLPSDRFFAERPEGSVSTLKIQRTQQEDSAVYLCASSRRTRTSTDTQYFGPGTRLTVL.

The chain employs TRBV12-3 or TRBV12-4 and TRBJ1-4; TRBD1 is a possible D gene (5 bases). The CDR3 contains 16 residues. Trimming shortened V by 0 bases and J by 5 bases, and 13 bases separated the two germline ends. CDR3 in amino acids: CASSLAFGGMNEKLFF. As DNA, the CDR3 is TGTGCCAGCAGTTTAGCGTTTGGGGGAATGAATGAAAAACTGTTTTTT.

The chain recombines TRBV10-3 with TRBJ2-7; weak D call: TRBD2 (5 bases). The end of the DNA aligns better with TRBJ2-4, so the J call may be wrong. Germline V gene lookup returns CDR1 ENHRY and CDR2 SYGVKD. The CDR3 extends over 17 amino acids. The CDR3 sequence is CAISESKFGGGVNIQYF. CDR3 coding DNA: TGTGCCATCAGTGAGTCGAAGTTCGGAGGAGGAGTGAACATTCAGTACTTC.

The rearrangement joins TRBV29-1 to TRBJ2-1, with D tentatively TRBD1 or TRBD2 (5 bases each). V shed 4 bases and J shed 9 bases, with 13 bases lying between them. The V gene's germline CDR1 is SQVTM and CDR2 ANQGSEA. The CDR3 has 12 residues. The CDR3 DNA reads TGCAGCGTTGCCGCGTTTGGGGGTGAGCAGTTCTTC. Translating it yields CSVAAFGGEQFF.

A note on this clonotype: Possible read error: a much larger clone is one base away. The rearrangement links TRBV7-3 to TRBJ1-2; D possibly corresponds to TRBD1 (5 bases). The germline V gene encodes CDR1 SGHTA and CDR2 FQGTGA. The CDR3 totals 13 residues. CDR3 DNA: TGTGCCAGCAGCGAACAGGAGAACTCTGGCTACACCTTC. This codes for CASSEQENSGYTF.

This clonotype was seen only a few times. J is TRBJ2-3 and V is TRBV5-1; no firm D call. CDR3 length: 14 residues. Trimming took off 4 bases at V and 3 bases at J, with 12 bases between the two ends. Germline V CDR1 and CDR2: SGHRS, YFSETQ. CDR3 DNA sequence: TGCGCCAGCAGCCTAAACATTGGTACAGATACGCAGTATTTT. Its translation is CASSLNIGTDTQYF. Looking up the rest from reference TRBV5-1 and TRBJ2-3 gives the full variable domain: KAGVTQTPRYLIKTRGQQVTLSCSPISGHRSVSWYQQTPGQGLQFLFEYFSETQRNKGNFPGRFSGRQFSNSRSEMNVSTLELGDSALYLCASSLNIGTDTQYFGPGTRLTVL.

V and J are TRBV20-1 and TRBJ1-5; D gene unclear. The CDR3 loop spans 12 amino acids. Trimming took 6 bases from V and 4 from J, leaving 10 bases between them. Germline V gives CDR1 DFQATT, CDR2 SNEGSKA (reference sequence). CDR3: CSAVGLNQPQHF. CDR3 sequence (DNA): TGCAGTGCGGTGGGGTTAAATCAGCCCCAGCATTTT.

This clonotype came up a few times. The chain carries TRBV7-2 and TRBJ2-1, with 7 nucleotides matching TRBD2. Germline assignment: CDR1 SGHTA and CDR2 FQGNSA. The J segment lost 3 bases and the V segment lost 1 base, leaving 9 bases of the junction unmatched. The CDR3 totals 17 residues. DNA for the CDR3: TGTGCCAGCAGCTTAGGGGGCGGGAGAAGGCGCTACAATGAGCAGTTCTTC. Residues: CASSLGGGRRRYNEQFF. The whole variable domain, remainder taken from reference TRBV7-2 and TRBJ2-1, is GAGVSQSPSNKVTEKGKDVELRCDPISGHTALYWYRQSLGQGLEFLIYFQGNSAPDKSGLPSDRFSAERTGGSVSTLTIQRTQQEDSAVYLCASSLGGGRRRYNEQFFGPGTRLTVL.

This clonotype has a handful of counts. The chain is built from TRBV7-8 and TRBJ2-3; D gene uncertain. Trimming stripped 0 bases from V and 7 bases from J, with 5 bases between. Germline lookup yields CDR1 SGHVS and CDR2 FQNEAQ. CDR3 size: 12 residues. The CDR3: CASSLAINTQYF. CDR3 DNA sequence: TGTGCCAGCAGCTTAGCGATAAATACGCAGTATTTT.

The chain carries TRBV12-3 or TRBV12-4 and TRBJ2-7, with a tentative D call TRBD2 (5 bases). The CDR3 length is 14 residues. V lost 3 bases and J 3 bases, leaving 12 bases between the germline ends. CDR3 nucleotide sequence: TGTGCCAGCAGTTTCGGGCCACGGGGCTACGAGCAGTACTTC. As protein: CASSFGPRGYEQYF.

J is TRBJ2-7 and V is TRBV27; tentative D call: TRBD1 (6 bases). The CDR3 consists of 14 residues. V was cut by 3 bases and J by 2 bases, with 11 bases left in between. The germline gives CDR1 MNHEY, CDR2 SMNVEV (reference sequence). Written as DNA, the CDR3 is TGTGCCAGCAGTTTGACAGGATATACCTACGAGCAGTACTTC. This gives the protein CASSLTGYTYEQYF.

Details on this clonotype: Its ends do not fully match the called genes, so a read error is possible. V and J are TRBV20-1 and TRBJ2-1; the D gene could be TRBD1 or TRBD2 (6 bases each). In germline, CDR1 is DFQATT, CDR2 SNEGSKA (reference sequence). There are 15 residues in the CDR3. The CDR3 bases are TGCAGTGCTAGGAAAAGGGGGGAACCCTACAATGAGCAGTTATTC. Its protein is CSARKRGEPYNEQLF.

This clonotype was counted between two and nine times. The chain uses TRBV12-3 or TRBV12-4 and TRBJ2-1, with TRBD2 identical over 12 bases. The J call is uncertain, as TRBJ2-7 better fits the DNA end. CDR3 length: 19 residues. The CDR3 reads CASSFPRTSGTAIYNEQYF. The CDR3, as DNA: TGTGCCAGCAGTTTTCCCAGGACTAGCGGGACCGCTATTTACAATGAGCAGTACTTC.

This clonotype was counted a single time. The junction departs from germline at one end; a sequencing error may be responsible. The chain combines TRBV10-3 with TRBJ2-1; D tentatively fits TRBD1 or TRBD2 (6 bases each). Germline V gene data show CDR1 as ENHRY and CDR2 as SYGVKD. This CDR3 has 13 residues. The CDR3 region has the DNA TGTACCATTTCTTCGGGGGCCTCTAATGAGCAGTTCTTC. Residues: CTISSGASNEQFF.

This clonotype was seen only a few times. The CDR3 region has the DNA TGCAGTGCTAGCCTCAAGGGGTTGGTGGAGACCCAGTACTTC. Its translation: CSASLKGLVETQYF. This chain links TRBV20-1 with TRBJ2-5; D is possibly TRBD1 (5 bases). CDR1 is DFQATT and CDR2 is SNEGSKA in the germline V gene (reference sequence). CDR3 length: 14 residues. Between the trimmed V and J ends, which lost 3 bases and 5 bases, there was a span of 16 bases.

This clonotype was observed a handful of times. The CDR3 region is CASSWGLAGVTGELFF. The DNA of the CDR3 is TGTGCCAGCAGCTGGGGACTAGCGGGAGTTACCGGGGAGCTGTTTTTT. V is TRBV7-2 and J is TRBJ2-2, with 14 nucleotides matching TRBD2. V was clipped by 4 bases and J by 5 bases; unmatched bases: 3. The CDR3 length is 16 residues. The germline V gene has CDR1 SGHTA and CDR2 FQGNSA. The entire variable domain, with the rest obtained from reference TRBV7-2 and TRBJ2-2, is as follows: GAGVSQSPSNKVTEKGKDVELRCDPISGHTALYWYRQSLGQGLEFLIYFQGNSAPDKSGLPSDRFSAERTGGSVSTLTIQRTQQEDSAVYLCASSWGLAGVTGELFFGEGSRLTVL.

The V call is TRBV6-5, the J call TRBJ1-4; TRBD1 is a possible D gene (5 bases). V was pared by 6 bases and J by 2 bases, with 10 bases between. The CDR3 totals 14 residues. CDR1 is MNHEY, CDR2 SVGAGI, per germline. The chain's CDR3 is CASRTWGTNEKLFF. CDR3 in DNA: TGTGCCAGCAGAACCTGGGGCACTAATGAAAAACTGTTTTTT.

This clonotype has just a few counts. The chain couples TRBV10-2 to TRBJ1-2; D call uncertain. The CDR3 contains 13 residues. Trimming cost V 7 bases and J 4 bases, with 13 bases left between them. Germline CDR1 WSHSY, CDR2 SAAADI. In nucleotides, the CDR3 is TGCGCCAGCACCCTGGACGGCCTCTATGGCTACACCTTC. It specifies CASTLDGLYGYTF.

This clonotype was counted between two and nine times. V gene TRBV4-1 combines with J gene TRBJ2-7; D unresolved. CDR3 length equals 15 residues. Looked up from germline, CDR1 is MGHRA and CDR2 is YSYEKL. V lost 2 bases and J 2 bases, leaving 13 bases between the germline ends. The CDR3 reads CASSQFSGKTYEQYF. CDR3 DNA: TGCGCCAGCAGCCAATTTTCCGGCAAGACCTACGAGCAGTACTTC.

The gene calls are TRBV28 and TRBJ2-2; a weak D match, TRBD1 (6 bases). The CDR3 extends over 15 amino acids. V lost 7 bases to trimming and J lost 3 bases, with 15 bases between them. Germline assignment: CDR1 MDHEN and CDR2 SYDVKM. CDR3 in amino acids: CASTRARGYTGELFF. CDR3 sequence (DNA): TGTGCCAGCACCCGAGCCAGGGGATACACCGGGGAGCTGTTTTTT.

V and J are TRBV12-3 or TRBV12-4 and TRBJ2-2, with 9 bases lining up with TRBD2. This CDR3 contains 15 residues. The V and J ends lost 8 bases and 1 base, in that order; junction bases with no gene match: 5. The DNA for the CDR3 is TGTGCCAGCTCACAGCGGGAGGTGAACACCGGGGAGCTGTTTTTT. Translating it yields CASSQREVNTGELFF.

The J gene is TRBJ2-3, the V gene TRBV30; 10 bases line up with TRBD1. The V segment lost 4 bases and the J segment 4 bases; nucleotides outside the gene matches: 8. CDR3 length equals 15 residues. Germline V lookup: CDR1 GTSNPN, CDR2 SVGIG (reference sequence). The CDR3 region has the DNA TGTGCCTGGATTCACGGACAGGGGGGTCCAGATACGCAGTATTTT. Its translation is CAWIHGQGGPDTQYF.

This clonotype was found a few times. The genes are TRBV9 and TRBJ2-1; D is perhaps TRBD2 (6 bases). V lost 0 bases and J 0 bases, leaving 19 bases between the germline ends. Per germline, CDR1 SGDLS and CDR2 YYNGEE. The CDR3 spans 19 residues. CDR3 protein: CASSVEDAGLLGSYNEQFF. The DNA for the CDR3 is TGTGCCAGCAGCGTAGAAGATGCGGGGCTACTGGGCTCCTACAATGAGCAGTTCTTC.

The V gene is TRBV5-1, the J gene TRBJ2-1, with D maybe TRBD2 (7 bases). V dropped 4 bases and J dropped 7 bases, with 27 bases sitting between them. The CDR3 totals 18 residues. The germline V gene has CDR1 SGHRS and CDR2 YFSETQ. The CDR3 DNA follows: TGCGCCAGCAGCCGGCTCTTCCCCCGGGGGGCCTTGTGGAATGAGCAGTTCTTC. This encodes CASSRLFPRGALWNEQFF.

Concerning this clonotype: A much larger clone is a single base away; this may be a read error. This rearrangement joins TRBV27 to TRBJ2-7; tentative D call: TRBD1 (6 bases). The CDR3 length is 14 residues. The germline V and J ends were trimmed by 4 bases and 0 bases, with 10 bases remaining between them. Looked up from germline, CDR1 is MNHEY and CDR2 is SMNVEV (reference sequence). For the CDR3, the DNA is TGTGCCAGCAGTTGGATAGGGGGCTCCTACGAGCAGTACTTC. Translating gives CASSWIGGSYEQYF.